This T cell receptor (beta chain) emerged from a study of a mutant IDH1 vaccine in newly diagnosed glioma. There are 14 residues in the CDR3. Germline CDR1 is MDHEN and CDR2 is SYDVKM. V lost 4 bases to trimming and J lost 4 bases, with 14 bases between them. Note on this clone: The antigen is not known.

Profiled with immunoSEQ multiplex PCR; TCRdb holds only in-frame clones, not every one. The table lists tens of thousands of clones, approximately 85% of them singletons. The time point here: week 23, last vaccination. Each vaccine dose was 300 ug of mutant IDH1 20-mer peptide, with topical imiquimod. Material: PBMCs, obtained from a glioma patient whose treatment included an IDH1 peptide vaccine. This receptor was obtained from a woman between 45 and 60 years old with glioma. The chain combines TRBV28 with TRBJ2-7, with D unresolved. The CDR3 bases are TGTGCCAGCAGTTCCCCCCCGGAAGGGTACGAGCAGTACTTC. Amino acids: CASSSPPEGYEQYF.